Below, 9 T cell receptor beta chains from the same sample are listed, as sequenced in a study of cytomegalovirus exposure and HLA in healthy donors. Sequencing used immunoSEQ multiplex PCR; TCRdb keeps in-frame clones, though not all of them. The table lists fewer than 200,000 clones, about nine tenths of them singletons. The sample consisted of PBMCs. The source is a woman aged 18-35 years in good health and CMV-seropositive.

The chain joins TRBV6-6 to TRBJ2-7; D ambiguous. Trimming removed 6 bases at V and 2 bases at J, with 14 bases between. This CDR3 contains 14 residues. Germline values: CDR1 MNHNY, CDR2 SVGAGI (reference sequence). The chain's CDR3 is CASSLPTLPYEQYF. Written as DNA, the CDR3 is TGTGCCAGCAGCCTTCCGACTCTGCCCTACGAGCAGTACTTC.

The gene calls are TRBV5-1 and TRBJ2-7; 11 bases match TRBD2. J lost 1 base, V lost 4 bases, and 13 bases had no gene match. This CDR3 has 18 residues. CDR1 and CDR2 (germline): SGHRS, YFSETQ. CDR3 protein: CASSTPGLAGGPSYEQYF. CDR3 coding DNA: TGCGCCAGCAGCACCCCCGGTCTAGCGGGAGGTCCATCCTACGAGCAGTACTTC.

The rearrangement joins TRBV9 to TRBJ2-5, with 9 bases identical to TRBD2. V was pared by 2 bases and J by 2 bases, with 1 base of the junction left unmatched. Germline CDR1 is SGDLS and CDR2 is YYNGEE. This CDR3 comprises 14 residues. The chain's CDR3 is CASSVTSGQETQYF. CDR3 coding DNA: TGTGCCAGCAGCGTGACTAGCGGTCAAGAGACCCAGTACTTC.

The J gene is TRBJ2-5, the V gene TRBV5-4, with 13 bases aligning to TRBD2. The CDR3 loop spans 14 amino acids. Losses at the gene ends were 4 bases for V and 9 bases for J; bases not matched to a gene: 6. Germline assignment: CDR1 SGHNT and CDR2 YYREEE (reference sequence). CDR3 DNA: TGTGCCAGCAGCCCGGGACTAGCGGGGACGGCCCAGTACTTC. Translated: CASSPGLAGTAQYF.

This chain connects TRBV28 to TRBJ1-2; the D gene is possibly TRBD1 (5 bases). V lost 7 bases, J lost 9 bases, and 24 bases lay in between. The CDR3 spans 15 residues. The germline gives CDR1 MDHEN, CDR2 SYDVKM. The CDR3 DNA reads as TGTGCCAGCACCTTGGGGGGGGTTTCCTCTTCTCGCTACACCTTC. Protein sequence: CASTLGGVSSSRYTF.

This sequence joins TRBV5-8 and TRBJ2-2; TRBD2 might be the D (7 bases). Germline values: CDR1 SGHTS, CDR2 YDEGEE. Trimming cost V 3 bases and J 2 bases, with 17 bases left between them. The CDR3 sequence is 17 residues long. The CDR3 DNA follows: TGTGCCAGCAGCTGGGGGAGGGGACACCCCAACACCGGGGAGCTGTTTTTT. This codes for CASSWGRGHPNTGELFF.

With respect to this clone: The junction differs from germline at one of its ends, possibly a read error. The rearrangement uses TRBV7-9 and TRBJ1-1; 7 bases match TRBD1. The CDR3 totals 15 residues. Germline assignment: CDR1 SEHNR and CDR2 FQNEAQ (reference sequence). The CDR3 DNA reads TGTGCCAGCAGTTTAGATACAGGGGCACTTGCTGAAGCTTTCTTT. The encoded protein is CASSLDTGALAEAFF.

The chain has TRBV5-4 and TRBJ1-3; 9 bases match TRBD1. This CDR3 spans 16 amino acids. Germline CDR1 reads SGHNT; CDR2 reads YYREEE (reference sequence). V was pared by 4 bases and J by 4 bases, with 9 bases of the junction left unmatched. The CDR3: CASSVRTGVSGNTIYF. In DNA form, the CDR3 reads TGTGCCAGCAGCGTCCGGACAGGGGTCTCGGGAAACACCATATATTTT.

This clone was counted a single time. V gene TRBV19 combines with J gene TRBJ2-3; 10 nucleotides agree with TRBD1. This CDR3 spans 16 amino acids. Trimming took 0 bases from V and 5 from J; bases not matched to a gene: 5. Looked up from germline, CDR1 is LNHDA and CDR2 is SQIVND (reference sequence). CDR3 sequence reads: CASSIDRTGGIDTQYF. The CDR3 coding sequence is TGTGCCAGTAGTATAGATCGGACAGGGGGAATAGATACGCAGTATTTT.